The T cell receptor (beta chain) described here comes from a study of blood T cells in healthy people across ages. V dropped 5 bases and J dropped 5; count of bases not matched to a gene: 13. This CDR3 is 16 amino acids long. Using a J-beta primer mix together with a sample-barcoded 5' primer, a second PCR was run for about 7 to 12 cycles. From the 5' RACE reads, TCRdb called clonotypes with MiXCR, one entry per CDR3 protein. The sample has some 560,000 distinct CDR3 sequences, about 25% seen once; the top ten hold 3.6%. This sample was shared with a second study, whose subject was T cells of mothers and their children.

Sequenced: blood. The TCR sequence derives from a boy aged 2 to 10 in good health. The chain is built from TRBV12-3 or TRBV12-4 and TRBJ1-1; 8 nucleotides agree with TRBD1. This CDR3 reads CASSKDRVPDWTEAFF. The DNA for the CDR3 is TGTGCCAGCAGTAAGGACAGGGTCCCCGATTGGACTGAAGCTTTCTTT.